One sample yielded the 13 T cell receptor beta chains listed below, sequenced in a study of regulatory T cells in long-lasting Graves disease (dated by TCRdb to about 2021). The time point label, as the study defines it: newly diagnosed GD, antithyroid drugs for less than 3 months. For both TCR sequencing and RNA sequencing, RNA was extracted from PBMCs in TRIzol. Libraries were built with multiplex PCR. For sequencing, an Illumina HiSeq 4000 was employed. iRepertoire HTBI primers and Arm-PCR amplification of CDR3 regions were used to construct TCR beta libraries. The public reads were reprocessed in TCRdb via fastp at Q25 and MiXCR, keeping in-frame beta chains. Identical CDR3 proteins give one entry, which carries the most common genes and DNA. This sample holds hundreds of thousands of distinct CDR3 sequences; 15% to 20% were observed only once. The biggest ten clones account for roughly 25% of the sample.

The sample also formed part of further work on T cells in Graves' hyperthyroidism and ophthalmopathy.

This specimen consisted of peripheral blood mononuclear cells (PBMCs), obtained at new diagnosis, from a patient treated with antithyroid drugs. The receptor set was obtained from a woman aged 35-65 years with Graves disease. Donor details come from another sample of the same person, matched by shared clones.

This clonotype was observed many times. V usage is TRBV28 and J usage is TRBJ1-1; no firm D call. The CDR3 has 10 amino acids. Trimming pared 10 bases from V and 5 bases from J, leaving 8 bases between. From germline, CDR1 is MDHEN and CDR2 SYDVKM. The CDR3 reads CATQYTEAFF. Written as DNA, the CDR3 is TGTGCCACCCAATATACTGAAGCTTTCTTT.

This clonotype showed up many times. The J gene is TRBJ2-3, the V gene TRBV7-2; D possibly corresponds to TRBD1 (6 bases). V was cut by 5 bases and J by 0 bases, with 9 bases left in between. The CDR3 is made up of 14 amino acids. From germline, CDR1 is SGHTA and CDR2 FQGNSA. CDR3 sequence reads: CASSRGQSTDTQYF. The DNA of the CDR3 is TGTGCCAGCAGCCGCGGACAGAGCACAGATACGCAGTATTTT.

This chain uses TRBV11-1 with TRBJ2-3; 10 nucleotides line up with TRBD2. The V gene's germline CDR1 is SGHAT and CDR2 FQDESV (reference sequence). The CDR3 contains 16 residues. V trimming: 4 bases; J trimming: 4 bases; junction bases outside the gene matches: 8. The CDR3 DNA follows: TGTGCCAGCAGCTCAACAAGCGGGGGGGCCCCAGATACGCAGTATTTT. Its translation: CASSSTSGGAPDTQYF. The full variable domain, with the rest looked up from reference TRBV11-1 and TRBJ2-3, is EAEVAQSPRYKITEKSQAVAFWCDPISGHATLYWYRQILGQGPELLVQFQDESVVDDSQLPKDRFSAERLKGVDSTLKIQPAELGDSAMYLCASSSTSGGAPDTQYFGPGTRLTVL.

This clonotype showed up many times. The rearrangement links TRBV6-1 to TRBJ1-4, with 7 bases aligning to TRBD1. V trimming: 7 bases; J trimming: 0 bases; junction bases outside the gene matches: 2. The CDR3 has 14 residues. Germline CDR1 and CDR2: MNHNS and SASEGT. This CDR3 is CASKTGSTNEKLFF. The DNA of the CDR3 is TGTGCCAGCAAGACAGGGTCAACTAATGAAAAACTGTTTTTT.

Only a few counts were recorded for this clonotype. The chain couples TRBV13 to TRBJ2-7, with 9 positions matching TRBD2. The germline CDR1 and CDR2 sequences are PRHDT and FYEKMQ (reference sequence). The CDR3 is made up of 15 amino acids. J lost 3 bases, V lost 2 bases, and 5 bases had no gene match. The CDR3 DNA sequence: TGTGCCAGCAGCTTATTTTCTAGCGGGGTCTACGAGCAGTACTTC. This translates into CASSLFSSGVYEQYF.

As DNA, the CDR3 is TGTGCCAGCAGCCAAGCGGATGGCTACACCTTC. It encodes CASSQADGYTF. The chain couples TRBV7-9 to TRBJ1-2; D not resolved. Trimming shortened V by 5 bases and J by 6 bases, and 7 bases separated the two germline ends. Germline lookup yields CDR1 SEHNR and CDR2 FQNEAQ (reference sequence). The CDR3 is made up of 11 amino acids. The complete variable domain, with remaining parts taken from reference TRBV7-9 and TRBJ1-2, reads DTGVSQNPRHKITKRGQNVTFRCDPISEHNRLYWYRQTLGQGPEFLTYFQNEAQLEKSRLLSDRFSAERPKGSFSTLEIQRTEQGDSAMYLCASSQADGYTFGSGTRLTVV.

The V and J genes are TRBV6-1 and TRBJ2-7; no definite D call. This CDR3 region has 13 residues. V lost 6 bases and J 3 bases, leaving 12 bases between the germline ends. Germline-derived CDR1 and CDR2 are MNHNS and SASEGT. CDR3 bases: TGTGCCAGCAGGACTCTCAGGAACTACGAGCAGTACTTC. Translated: CASRTLRNYEQYF.

This clonotype came up many times. V and J are TRBV5-1 and TRBJ2-1; a possible D gene is TRBD2 (6 bases). The CDR3 contains 15 residues. The germline CDR1 and CDR2 sequences are SGHRS and YFSETQ. Between the trimmed V and J ends, which lost 3 bases and 8 bases, there was a span of 18 bases. The CDR3 reads CASSSDGGTIYEQFF. CDR3 DNA sequence: TGCGCCAGCAGCTCCGACGGGGGAACGATCTATGAGCAGTTCTTC.

The chain carries TRBV14 and TRBJ1-3; tentative D call: TRBD1 (5 bases). The CDR3 is 15 residues long. V lost 0 bases and J 4 bases, leaving 10 bases between the germline ends. Germline values: CDR1 SGHDN, CDR2 FVKESK. CDR3 amino acids: CASSQEGRAGNTIYF. The DNA of the CDR3 is TGTGCCAGCAGCCAAGAAGGCAGGGCGGGAAACACCATATATTTT. The whole variable domain, remainder taken from reference TRBV14 and TRBJ1-3, is EAGVTQFPSHSVIEKGQTVTLRCDPISGHDNLYWYRRVMGKEIKFLLHFVKESKQDESGMPNNRFLAERTGGTYSTLKVQPAELEDSGVYFCASSQEGRAGNTIYFGEGSWLTVV.

This clonotype was detected many times. J is TRBJ1-1 and V is TRBV11-2, with TRBD1 matching 7 bases. Looked up from germline, CDR1 is SGHAT and CDR2 is FQNNGV. V gave up 4 bases and J gave up 3 bases; unmatched junction bases: 5. CDR3 size: 14 residues. CDR3 sequence: CASSSTQGYTEAFF. CDR3 DNA: TGTGCCAGCAGCTCCACACAGGGGTACACTGAAGCTTTCTTT.

The J gene is TRBJ1-1, the V gene TRBV7-3; D is possibly TRBD1 (6 bases). Trimming removed 5 bases at V and 4 bases at J, with 20 bases between. The CDR3 loop spans 16 amino acids. Per the germline V gene, CDR1 is SGHTA and CDR2 is FQGTGA. CDR3 sequence (DNA): TGTGCCAGCAGCCTAGAGCCACAGGGACTAAGCACTGAAGCTTTCTTT. It specifies CASSLEPQGLSTEAFF.

There are a few counts of this clonotype. This chain links TRBV5-1 with TRBJ2-3; the match to TRBD2 covers 10 bases. The CDR3 length is 15 residues. Unmatched junction bases numbered 8, after V lost 4 bases and J lost 6 bases. Germline loops: CDR1 SGHRS, CDR2 YFSETQ. The CDR3 DNA follows: TGCGCCAGCAGCGGCGGGACTAGCGTCCCCGATACGCAGTATTTT. This translates into CASSGGTSVPDTQYF. The entire variable domain, with the rest obtained from reference TRBV5-1 and TRBJ2-3, is as follows: KAGVTQTPRYLIKTRGQQVTLSCSPISGHRSVSWYQQTPGQGLQFLFEYFSETQRNKGNFPGRFSGRQFSNSRSEMNVSTLELGDSALYLCASSGGTSVPDTQYFGPGTRLTVL.

This clonotype was seen repeatedly, ten times or more. V and J are TRBV18 and TRBJ2-1, with 11 nucleotides matching TRBD1. The CDR3 runs to 14 residues. The germline gives CDR1 KGHSH, CDR2 LQKENI. Unmatched junction bases numbered 9, after V lost 8 bases and J lost 9 bases. CDR3 DNA: TGTGCCAGCGTAGCAGGACAGGGGGCAATTGAGCAGTTCTTC. Its protein product is CASVAGQGAIEQFF.